Below are 16 T cell receptor beta chains sequenced from a single sample in a study of cytomegalovirus exposure and HLA in healthy donors. Both 60 Vbeta primers and 13 Jbeta primers went into the PCR. The repertoire was sequenced with immunoSEQ multiplex PCR; TCRdb's copy has only in-frame clones and lacks some. The specimen's table records about 32,000 clones. The specimen was PBMCs. Receptors were obtained from a female donor in good health and CMV-seronegative.

J is TRBJ2-2 and V is TRBV11-3; D gene unclear. Germline loops: CDR1 SGHNT, CDR2 YENEEA. The CDR3 is 16 residues long. Trimming cost V 0 bases and J 0 bases, with 8 bases left between them. The CDR3 region is CASSLEARSNTGELFF. CDR3 coding DNA: TGTGCCAGCAGCTTAGAGGCCAGATCGAACACCGGGGAGCTGTTTTTT.

This chain links TRBV6-6 with TRBJ2-4, with 7 nucleotides matching TRBD1. The CDR3 has 16 amino acids. Germline CDR1 is MNHNY and CDR2 is SVGAGI (reference sequence). V gave up 6 bases and J gave up 0 bases; unmatched junction bases: 8. This CDR3 reads CASSSRQGVAKNIQYF. The CDR3 DNA reads as TGTGCCAGCAGCTCTCGACAGGGAGTAGCCAAAAACATTCAGTACTTC.

This chain connects TRBV6-6 to TRBJ2-5, with 8 bases that match TRBD1. V lost 6 bases, J lost 2 bases, and 8 bases stayed unmatched. The CDR3 is 15 amino acids. Germline assignment: CDR1 MNHNY and CDR2 SVGAGI (reference sequence). The CDR3 loop reads CASSYRGFGQETQYF. The CDR3 nucleotides read TGTGCCAGCAGCTACAGGGGGTTTGGGCAAGAGACCCAGTACTTC.

The gene calls are TRBV11-3 and TRBJ2-1, with a weak D call TRBD2 (7 bases). Germline CDR1 reads SGHNT; CDR2 reads YENEEA. CDR3 size: 14 residues. The V gene lost 5 bases and the J gene lost 6 bases, with 14 bases spanning the gap. Written as DNA, the CDR3 is TGTGCCAGCAGCCCGTCGGGGGGCCGCAATGAGCAGTTCTTC. It translates to CASSPSGGRNEQFF.

The CDR3, as DNA: TGTGCCAGCAGCTTGAGGCTCCGAGGCACCGGGGAGCTGTTTTTT. This encodes CASSLRLRGTGELFF. The J gene is TRBJ2-2, the V gene TRBV5-6; D call uncertain. CDR1 and CDR2 (germline): SGHDT, YYEEEE. The V and J ends lost 1 base and 4 bases respectively, with 11 bases between them. The CDR3 sequence is 15 residues long.

CDR3 sequence (DNA): TGCGCCATCCTAAGGGGGAGGGAGAAGTTCTTC. Protein product: CAILRGREKFF. The chain carries TRBV10-2 and TRBJ2-1, with D tentatively TRBD2 (7 bases). V was pared by 10 bases and J by 14 bases, with 18 bases between. The CDR3 is made up of 11 amino acids. The V gene's germline CDR1 is WSHSY and CDR2 SAAADI.

The chain combines TRBV4-3 with TRBJ1-1; 7 bases align to TRBD1. The V segment lost 5 bases and the J segment 7 bases; nucleotides outside the gene matches: 7. The CDR3 spans 13 residues. Per germline, CDR1 LGHNA and CDR2 YSLEER. The CDR3 DNA reads as TGCGCCAGCAGCGCCCACAGGGGCCTTGAAGCTTTCTTT. Residues: CASSAHRGLEAFF.

This chain links TRBV11-2 with TRBJ2-3; TRBD1 matches 7 bases. Germline CDR1 is SGHAT and CDR2 is FQNNGV. V lost 5 bases, J lost 3 bases, and 11 bases stayed unmatched. This CDR3 is 16 amino acids long. The CDR3 spells CASSPTGTAVTDTQYF. In DNA form, the CDR3 reads TGTGCCAGCAGCCCAACCGGGACAGCAGTAACAGATACGCAGTATTTT.

The V gene is TRBV5-1, the J gene TRBJ2-1; D is possibly TRBD2 (6 bases). Germline V gives CDR1 SGHRS, CDR2 YFSETQ. V dropped 0 bases and J dropped 1 base, with 11 bases sitting between them. The CDR3 sequence is 16 residues long. The CDR3 loop is CASSLAAGPSYNEQFF. Here the CDR3 DNA reads TGCGCCAGCAGCTTGGCCGCGGGGCCGTCCTACAATGAGCAGTTCTTC.

The rearrangement uses TRBV5-1 and TRBJ1-2; maybe TRBD1 (6 bases). The ends were cut back, 0 bases at V and 6 bases at J, with 9 bases in the middle. There are 13 residues in the CDR3. CDR1 is SGHRS and CDR2 is YFSETQ in the germline V gene. The CDR3 is CASSLGRQDGYTF. Written as DNA, the CDR3 is TGCGCCAGCAGCTTGGGTCGACAGGATGGCTACACCTTC.

V is TRBV29-1 and J is TRBJ2-5, with D possibly TRBD1 on 6 matching bases. Germline V lookup: CDR1 SQVTM, CDR2 ANQGSEA. The CDR3 has 15 residues. V lost 6 bases, J lost 5 bases, and 22 bases lay in between. Here the CDR3 reads CSVPTSLGQGETQYF. The CDR3 DNA reads TGCAGCGTCCCCACCTCGCTAGGCCAGGGGGAGACCCAGTACTTC.

The chain carries TRBV5-1 and TRBJ2-7; TRBD1 agrees at 9 bases. The CDR3 length is 14 residues. Germline V gene data show CDR1 as SGHRS and CDR2 as YFSETQ. The J segment lost 5 bases and the V segment lost 0 bases, leaving 3 bases of the junction unmatched. The CDR3 DNA sequence: TGCGCCAGCAGCTTGGCGTGGGACAGGGACGAGCAGTACTTC. Its translation is CASSLAWDRDEQYF. Supplemented by reference TRBV5-1 and TRBJ2-7, the full variable domain reads KAGVTQTPRYLIKTRGQQVTLSCSPISGHRSVSWYQQTPGQGLQFLFEYFSETQRNKGNFPGRFSGRQFSNSRSEMNVSTLELGDSALYLCASSLAWDRDEQYFGPGTRLTVT.

This chain connects TRBV6-8 to TRBJ2-7; 7 positions match TRBD2. CDR1 MNHGY and CDR2 SAAAGT come from the germline V gene. With V trimmed by 6 bases and J by 1 base, 9 bases remained unmatched. The CDR3 totals 15 residues. For the CDR3, the DNA is TGTGCCAGCAGCTCCCGGGGGAGGGATTCCTACGAGCAGTACTTC. Translated, it gives CASSSRGRDSYEQYF.

The chain is built from TRBV7-5 and TRBJ1-1. TRBV7-5 is shown as a pseudogene. This CDR3 comprises 12 residues. In DNA form, the CDR3 reads TGTGCCAGAAAAAAGAGACTACTTGAAGCTTTCTTT. Protein: CARKKRLLEAFF.

The rearrangement links TRBV6-1 to TRBJ1-4; D is ambiguous. The CDR3 is made up of 14 amino acids. Between the trimmed V and J ends, which lost 3 bases and 3 bases, there was a span of 8 bases. Per the germline V gene, CDR1 is MNHNS and CDR2 is SASEGT. The CDR3 region has the DNA TGTGCCAGCAGTGATAGGAGGTCTAATGAAAAACTGTTTTTT. Its translation: CASSDRRSNEKLFF.

CDR3: CASTPGHLSSYNEQFF. In nucleotides, the CDR3 is TGTGCCAGCACCCCGGGACATCTGAGCTCCTACAATGAGCAGTTCTTC. The chain is built from TRBV11-2 and TRBJ2-1; TRBD1 might be the D (6 bases). The CDR3 sequence is 16 residues long. Per germline, CDR1 SGHAT and CDR2 FQNNGV. V shed 7 bases and J shed 0 bases, with 16 bases lying between them.